This entry describes one TCR beta chain. The CDR3 has 14 residues. Germline CDR1 reads SGHKS; CDR2 reads YYEKEE (reference sequence). V shed 3 bases, J shed 7 bases, and the junction held 4 bases outside the gene matches. Investigators performed immunoSEQ version v3.0 at survey level. Sequencing used immunoSEQ multiplex PCR; TCRdb keeps in-frame clones, though not all of them. The data show 40,000 to 50,000 clones, about 95% seen once. There was at least one pre-ART PBMC sample for each donor, plus at least two post-ART PBMC samples. There were no participants with HIV treated outside the United States. Specimens carried about 0.85-10 million cryopreserved PBMC before DNA extraction. These data come from a study of long-term antiretroviral therapy in people with HIV.

The source is a man aged 25-45 years with HIV. Sample: unsorted PBMCs, taken 9.2 years after starting antiretroviral therapy. The V gene is TRBV5-5, the J gene TRBJ1-6, with TRBD1 matching over 7 bases. The CDR3 DNA is TGTGCCAGCAGCTGGGACAGCTTAAATTCACCCCTCCACTTT. The encoded protein is CASSWDSLNSPLHF. The entire variable domain, with the rest obtained from reference TRBV5-5 and TRBJ1-6, is as follows: DAGVTQSPTHLIKTRGQQVTLRCSPISGHKSVSWYQQVLGQGPQFIFQYYEKEERGRGNFPDRFSARQFPNYSSELNVNALLLGDSALYLCASSWDSLNSPLHFGNGTRLTVT.